This TCR beta chain was identified in a study of blood T cells in healthy people across ages. A J-beta primer mix and a sample-barcoded 5' primer were used in a second PCR of about 7 to 12 cycles. TCRdb re-called the 5' RACE reads with MiXCR, one entry per CDR3 protein. In the table there are about 1,500,000 distinct CDR3 sequences, 42% of which are singletons. Healthy individuals of Caucasian origin from Russia, aged about 6 to 100, served as donors. Trimming cost V 4 bases and J 2 bases; bases outside gene matches: 7. From germline, CDR1 is SGHRS and CDR2 YFSETQ. The CDR3 is 15 residues long. The clonotype originates from a woman between 18 and 29 years old in good health. The chain employs TRBV5-1 and TRBJ2-5; 8 bases are a match to TRBD1. The sample was blood. This CDR3 is CASSETGQAQETQYF. CDR3 bases: TGCGCCAGCAGCGAGACGGGACAGGCTCAAGAGACCCAGTACTTC.